The rows below give T cell receptor beta chains drawn from one sample of a study of T cells after yellow fever vaccination. MiXCR, applied by TCRdb to the 5' RACE reads, yields one record per CDR3 protein. The data show 500,000 to 650,000 distinct CDR3 sequences, about 12% seen once. Sequencing was performed on PBMCs, taken on the day of the yellow fever booster vaccination. The receptors were gathered from a man aged 25 to 40 who received the YFV17D yellow fever vaccine. Both conserved end residues are trimmed from each CDR3. The order of the fields is J gene, V gene, CDR3 protein.

>TRBJ2-3|TRBV10-3
AISEPNMGTDTQY
>TRBJ2-7|TRBV5-1
ASSYETSDLHEQY
>TRBJ2-7|TRBV28
ASSLPGRVNEQY
>TRBJ2-7|TRBV6-1
ASKGGQGGFYEQY
>TRBJ2-1|TRBV9
ASSVAPGELGEQF
>TRBJ2-2|TRBV7-2
ASSYYPVGGELF
>TRBJ2-3|TRBV7-2
ASSLGPTSGSIGTQY
>TRBJ2-1|TRBV28
ASSLAAVNNEQF
>TRBJ2-7|TRBV2
ASSEFGEGGIYEQY
>TRBJ2-1|TRBV19
ASTAREGLVNEQF
>TRBJ2-7|TRBV10-3
AISTGDTYEQY
>TRBJ2-5|TRBV3-1
ASSQDLRLASQETQY
>TRBJ2-7|TRBV12-3/TRBV12-4
ASRGGGVTYEQY
>TRBJ2-3|TRBV7-3
ASSLFGTSTDTQY
>TRBJ2-7|TRBV11-2
ASSRIGQGTYEQY
>TRBJ2-7|TRBV5-1
ASSLEGQVGEQY
>TRBJ2-1|TRBV6-5
ASSYSTSGSYNEQF
>TRBJ2-4|TRBV27
ASSLNAAKNIQY
>TRBJ2-3|TRBV6-5
ASTVGDTQY
>TRBJ2-3|TRBV7-9
ASSYTGVRGDTQY
>TRBJ2-3|TRBV7-2
ASSLASDYAGGQNTQY
>TRBJ2-1|TRBV6-6
ASIRAYEQF
>TRBJ2-1|TRBV3-1
ASSTRMGSGNEQF
>TRBJ2-1|TRBV24-1
ATISSSGIKDEQF
>TRBJ2-6|TRBV24-1
ATSASKADPNPGANVLT
>TRBJ1-2|TRBV7-3
ASSPTGTGEYGYT
>TRBJ2-1|TRBV24-1
ATSEKPPGTSGYNEQF
>TRBJ2-5|TRBV18
ASSPSRGSKETQY
>TRBJ2-5|TRBV20-1
SAFGVGVETQY
>TRBJ2-7|TRBV6-5
ASSYPVGEQY
>TRBJ2-7|TRBV25-1
ASSPIDSGSSYEQY
>TRBJ2-5|TRBV5-1
ASNVEETQY